The 2 T cell receptor beta chains reported below all come from one sample, sequenced in a study of shared T cell receptors in the human thymus. The protocol was immunoSEQ multiplex PCR, while the TCRdb copy is restricted to in-frame clones and leaves out a portion. The table lists some 700,000 clones, 88% of them singletons. The data were also submitted as part of a second study, on human thymus T cells.

Input material: thymocytes. The receptors derive from a boy in the first two years of life with a congenital heart defect.

This clone has only a few counts. The chain employs TRBV25-1 and TRBJ2-7; 8 bases are shared with TRBD1. The CDR3 extends over 15 amino acids. J lost 3 bases, V lost 6 bases, and 10 bases had no gene match. CDR1 is MGHDK and CDR2 is SYGVNS in the germline V gene. This CDR3 reads CASSPRRTGSYEQYF. The DNA of the CDR3 is TGTGCCAGCAGCCCCCGGAGGACAGGGAGCTACGAGCAGTACTTC.

The chain carries TRBV7-6 and TRBJ2-7; the match to TRBD1 covers 7 bases. There are 15 residues in the CDR3. CDR1 and CDR2 (germline): SGHVS, FNYEAQ. V trimming: 1 base; J trimming: 5 bases; junction bases outside the gene matches: 8. CDR3 region: CASSLERRGTDEQYF. The CDR3 coding sequence is TGTGCCAGCAGCTTAGAACGCAGGGGGACAGACGAGCAGTACTTC.